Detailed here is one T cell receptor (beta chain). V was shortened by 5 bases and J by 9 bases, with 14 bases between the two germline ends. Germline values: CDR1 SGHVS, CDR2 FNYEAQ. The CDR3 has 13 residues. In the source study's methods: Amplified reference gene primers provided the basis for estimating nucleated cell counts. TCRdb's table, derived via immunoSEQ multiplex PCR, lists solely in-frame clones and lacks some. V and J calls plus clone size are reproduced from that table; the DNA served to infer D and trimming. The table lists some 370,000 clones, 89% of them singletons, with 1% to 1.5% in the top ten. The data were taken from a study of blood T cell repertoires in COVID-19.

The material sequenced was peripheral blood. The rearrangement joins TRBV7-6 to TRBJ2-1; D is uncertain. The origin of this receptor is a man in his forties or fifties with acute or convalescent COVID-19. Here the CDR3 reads CASSTNRGVEQFF. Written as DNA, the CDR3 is TGTGCCAGCAGCACCAACCGCGGCGTTGAGCAGTTCTTC.